This TCR beta chain was captured by sequencing in a study of blood T cell repertoires in COVID-19. Germline values: CDR1 KGHDR, CDR2 SFDVKD. V lost 5 bases and J 2 bases, leaving 14 bases between the germline ends. The CDR3 has 16 residues. Only in-frame clones appear in the TCRdb table, and some are missing; sequencing was by immunoSEQ multiplex PCR. The sample lists some 180,000 clones, 85% to 90% occurring once. Sequenced sample: PBMCs or T cells enriched from blood (not recorded which). The TCR originated in a man between 40 and 49 years old who had recovered from COVID-19. This chain links TRBV24-1 with TRBJ2-2, with D possibly being TRBD1 (6 bases). The CDR3 loop reads CATSATGSHNTGELFF. CDR3 sequence (DNA): TGTGCCACCAGTGCGACAGGAAGTCACAACACCGGGGAGCTGTTTTTT.